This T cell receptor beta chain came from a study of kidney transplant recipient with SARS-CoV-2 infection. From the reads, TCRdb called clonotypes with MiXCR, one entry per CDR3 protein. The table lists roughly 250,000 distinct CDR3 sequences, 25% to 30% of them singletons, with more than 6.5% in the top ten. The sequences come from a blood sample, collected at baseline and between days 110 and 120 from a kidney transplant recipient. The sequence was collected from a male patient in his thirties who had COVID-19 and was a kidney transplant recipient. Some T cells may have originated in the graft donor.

The chain's CDR3 is CATSDLRDRHTQYF. The CDR3 DNA follows: TGTGCCACCAGTGATTTGAGGGACCGACATACGCAGTATTTT. The chain employs TRBV24-1 and TRBJ2-3; D may correspond to TRBD1 or TRBD2 (5 bases each). The germline gives CDR1 KGHDR, CDR2 SFDVKD. Trimming stripped 0 bases from V and 7 bases from J, with 10 bases between. The CDR3 totals 14 residues.